A single sample gave rise to the 3 T cell receptor beta chains below, sequenced in a study of CD8+CD57+ T cells in acquired aplastic anemia. Patients selected for sequencing had displayed CD8+CD57+ cell expansion by flow cytometry. Both TCR beta VDJ combination and CDR3 sequence profiling were carried out. Genomic DNA was the template for this profiling. Via MiXCR, TCRdb re-called the reads, giving one row per CDR3 protein. Counted here are roughly 240,000 distinct CDR3 sequences, 47% occurring once; the ten biggest clones make up 6.5% to 8%. Material for sequencing was sorted CD4+, CD8+, or CD8+CD57+ T cells (not recorded which) from PBMCs. Receptors were obtained from a human donor with aplastic anemia.

This chain connects TRBV14 to TRBJ2-2, with 9 bases matching TRBD1. Germline-derived CDR1 and CDR2 are SGHDN and FVKESK. V gave up 1 base and J gave up 5 bases; unmatched junction bases: 14. This CDR3 spans 19 amino acids. The CDR3 sequence: CASSQVEEEQGARTGELFF. The CDR3, as DNA: TGTGCCAGCAGCCAAGTCGAGGAGGAACAGGGGGCCCGAACCGGGGAGCTGTTTTTT.

This clonotype was seen many times. The chain carries TRBV20-1 and TRBJ1-5, with D unresolved. V gave up 4 bases and J gave up 0 bases, with 13 bases separating them. Germline values: CDR1 DFQATT, CDR2 SNEGSKA (reference sequence). This CDR3 region has 15 residues. CDR3 sequence reads: CSAKDGMFSNQPQHF. The CDR3 nucleotides read TGCAGTGCTAAGGACGGAATGTTTAGCAATCAGCCCCAGCATTTT.

This clonotype was seen only a few times. This clone may be a read error of a much larger clone one base away. The V call is TRBV9, the J call TRBJ2-5; tentatively, D is TRBD1 or TRBD2 (6 bases each). This CDR3 is 15 amino acids long. The germline gives CDR1 SGDLS, CDR2 YYNGEE. V lost 7 bases, J lost 0 bases, and 16 bases lay in between. CDR3 in amino acids: CASAMRGDYQETQYF. The DNA of the CDR3 is TGTGCCAGCGCTATGAGGGGGGATTACCAAGAGACCCAGTACTTC.